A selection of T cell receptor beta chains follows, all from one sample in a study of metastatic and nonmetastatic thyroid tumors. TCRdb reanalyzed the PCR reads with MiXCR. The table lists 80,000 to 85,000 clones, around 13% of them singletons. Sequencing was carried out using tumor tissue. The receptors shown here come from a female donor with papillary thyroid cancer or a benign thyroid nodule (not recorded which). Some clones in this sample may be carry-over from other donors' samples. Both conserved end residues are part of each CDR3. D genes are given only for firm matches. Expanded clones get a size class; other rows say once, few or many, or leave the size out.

DNA: TGTGCCTGGAGTGCGGGGGACACTGAAGCTTTCTTT
CDR3: CAWSAGDTEAFF
size: many
V: TRBV30
D: .
J: TRBJ1-1

DNA: TGTGCCAGCAGCCCGGAGAGGGCTGGGGAGCAGTACTTC
CDR3: CASSPERAGEQYF
size: .
V: TRBV3-1
D: .
J: TRBJ2-7

DNA: TGTGCCAGCAGTTCGGGTCTACAAGTCACAGATACGCAGTATTTT
CDR3: CASSSGLQVTDTQYF
size: many
V: TRBV12-3/TRBV12-4
D: .
J: TRBJ2-3

DNA: TGTGCCAGCAGCTTCTCCCTCACTAGAAGAACCTCCTACAATGAGCAGTTCTTC
CDR3: CASSFSLTRRTSYNEQFF
size: few
V: TRBV13
D: .
J: TRBJ2-1

DNA: TGCAGTGCAAGGGACAGACTGGGCTATGGCTACACCTTC
CDR3: CSARDRLGYGYTF
size: many
V: TRBV20-1
D: TRBD1
J: TRBJ1-2

DNA: TGCAGCGTTGAAGGGGGGCTAGACAGGGCGAACACTGAAGCTTTCTTT
CDR3: CSVEGGLDRANTEAFF
size: many
V: TRBV29-1
D: TRBD1
J: TRBJ1-1

DNA: TGTGCCTGGAGCCTGACAGGGGCGGCGCACGCTTTCTTT
CDR3: CAWSLTGAAHAFF
size: many
V: TRBV30
D: TRBD1
J: TRBJ1-1

DNA: TGCGCCAGCAGACTCCGGACAGGGGTGAACACTGAAGCTTTCTTT
CDR3: CASRLRTGVNTEAFF
size: many
V: TRBV5-1
D: TRBD1
J: TRBJ1-1

DNA: TGTGCCAGCAGCTTAGCGGGCCCAAGGACAGATACGCAGTATTTT
CDR3: CASSLAGPRTDTQYF
size: many
V: TRBV7-6
D: .
J: TRBJ2-3

DNA: TGTGCCAGCAGCTTTTACCCGGGTCTATCCTACAATGAGCAGTTCTTC
CDR3: CASSFYPGLSYNEQFF
size: many
V: TRBV6-2/TRBV6-3
D: .
J: TRBJ2-1

DNA: TGTGCCAGCAGCTTAGCGGGAGGGAACACTGAAGCTTTCTTT
CDR3: CASSLAGGNTEAFF
size: many
V: TRBV7-8
D: .
J: TRBJ1-1

DNA: TGTGCCATCAGTAATCCGGGACAAAACTCCTACGAGCAGTACTTC
CDR3: CAISNPGQNSYEQYF
size: many
V: TRBV10-3
D: .
J: TRBJ2-7

DNA: TGCGCCAGCAGCCAAGTTGATTGGAACACTGAAGCTTTCTTT
CDR3: CASSQVDWNTEAFF
size: few
V: TRBV4-1
D: .
J: TRBJ1-1

DNA: TGCGCCAGCAGCTTGGGACAGACCACAGATACGCAGTATTTT
CDR3: CASSLGQTTDTQYF
size: many
V: TRBV5-1
D: .
J: TRBJ2-3

DNA: TGTCCCAGTACCCCTTACGGGAGGGCCTATACCGGGGAGCTGTTTTTT
CDR3: CPSTPYGRAYTGELFF
size: .
V: TRBV27
D: TRBD2
J: TRBJ2-2

DNA: TGTGCCAGTAGTCCACACCCCGGGCAGAGGAACACTGAAGCTTTCTTT
CDR3: CASSPHPGQRNTEAFF
size: many
V: TRBV19
D: .
J: TRBJ1-1

DNA: TGCGCCAGCAGCCGCGCCTTCGACAATGAGCAGTTCTTC
CDR3: CASSRAFDNEQFF
size: many
V: TRBV4-1
D: .
J: TRBJ2-1

DNA: TGTGCCAGCAGCCGGACTAGCGGAACACCCTACGGGGAGCTGTTTTTT
CDR3: CASSRTSGTPYGELFF
size: many
V: TRBV7-3
D: TRBD2
J: TRBJ2-2

DNA: TGCAGTGCTGGGACCCGCAGGTACAATGAGCAGTTCTTC
CDR3: CSAGTRRYNEQFF
size: many
V: TRBV20-1
D: .
J: TRBJ2-1

DNA: TGCGCCAGCAGCTCCAGCAGGGGTGCCAACTATGGCTACACCTTC
CDR3: CASSSSRGANYGYTF
size: many
V: TRBV5-1
D: .
J: TRBJ1-2

DNA: TGTGCCAGCAGCCCAACCAACAGGAACACCGGGGAGCTGTTTTTT
CDR3: CASSPTNRNTGELFF
size: many
V: TRBV7-3
D: .
J: TRBJ2-2

DNA: TGTGCCAGCAGTTCCAGATCTGTTGACACCGGGGAGCTGTTTTTT
CDR3: CASSSRSVDTGELFF
size: .
V: TRBV7-6
D: .
J: TRBJ2-2